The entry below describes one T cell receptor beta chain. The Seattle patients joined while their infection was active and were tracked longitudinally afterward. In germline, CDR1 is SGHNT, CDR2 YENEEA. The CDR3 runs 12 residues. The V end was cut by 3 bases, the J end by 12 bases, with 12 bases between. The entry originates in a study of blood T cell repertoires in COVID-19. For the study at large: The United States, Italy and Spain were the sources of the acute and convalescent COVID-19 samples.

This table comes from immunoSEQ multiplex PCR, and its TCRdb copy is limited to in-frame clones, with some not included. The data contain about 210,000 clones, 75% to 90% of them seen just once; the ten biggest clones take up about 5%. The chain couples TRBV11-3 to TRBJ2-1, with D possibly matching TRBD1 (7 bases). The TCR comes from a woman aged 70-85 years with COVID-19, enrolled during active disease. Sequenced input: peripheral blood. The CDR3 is CASSLPGGWQFF. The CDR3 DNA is TGTGCCAGCAGCTTGCCAGGGGGGTGGCAGTTCTTC.